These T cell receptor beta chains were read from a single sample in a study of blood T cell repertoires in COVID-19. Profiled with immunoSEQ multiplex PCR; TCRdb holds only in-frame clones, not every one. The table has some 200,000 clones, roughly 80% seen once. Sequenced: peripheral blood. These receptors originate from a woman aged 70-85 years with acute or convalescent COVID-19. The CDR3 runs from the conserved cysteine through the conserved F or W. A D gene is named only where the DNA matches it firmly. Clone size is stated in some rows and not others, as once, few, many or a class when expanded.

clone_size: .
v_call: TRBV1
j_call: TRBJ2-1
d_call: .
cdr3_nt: TGCACCAGCAGCCAACCTGGACTAGCGGAGGACTACAATGAGCAGTTCTTC
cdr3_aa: CTSSQPGLAEDYNEQFF

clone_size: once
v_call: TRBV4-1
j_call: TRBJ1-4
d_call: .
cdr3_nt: TGCGCCAGCAGCCAGGACGGGTCCCTAGGGGGAAAACTGTTTTTT
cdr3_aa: CASSQDGSLGGKLFF

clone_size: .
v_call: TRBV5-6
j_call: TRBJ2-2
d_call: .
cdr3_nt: TGTGCCAGCAGCTTATATTTCAGGGCGAACACCGGGGAGCTGTTTTTT
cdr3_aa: CASSLYFRANTGELFF

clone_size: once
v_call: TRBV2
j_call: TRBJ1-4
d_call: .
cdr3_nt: TGTGCCAGCAGGATGGCGGAGGGGGAAAAACTGTTTTTT
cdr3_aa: CASRMAEGEKLFF

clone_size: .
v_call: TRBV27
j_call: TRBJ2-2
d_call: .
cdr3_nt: TGTGCCAGCAGGGGTCGGGAGAACACCGGGGAGCTGTTTTTT
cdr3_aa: CASRGRENTGELFF

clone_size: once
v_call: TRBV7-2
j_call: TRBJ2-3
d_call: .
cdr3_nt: TGTGCCAGCAGCTCAACGGGTGCAGAAGATACGCAGTATTTT
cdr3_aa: CASSSTGAEDTQYF

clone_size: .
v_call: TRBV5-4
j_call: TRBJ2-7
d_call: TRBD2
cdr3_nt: TGTGCCAGCAGCCTAGGGACTAGCGGGCTGATTTCCTACGAGCAGTACTTC
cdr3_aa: CASSLGTSGLISYEQYF

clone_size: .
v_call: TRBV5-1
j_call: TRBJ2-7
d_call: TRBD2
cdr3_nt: TGCGCCAGCAGCCCGGGACTAGCGGGTGGACTTGTCTACGAGCAGTACTTC
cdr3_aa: CASSPGLAGGLVYEQYF

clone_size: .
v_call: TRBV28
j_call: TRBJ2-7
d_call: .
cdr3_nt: TGTGCCAGCAGTTTATCTGTAGGGGAAAACGAGCAGTACTTC
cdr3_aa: CASSLSVGENEQYF

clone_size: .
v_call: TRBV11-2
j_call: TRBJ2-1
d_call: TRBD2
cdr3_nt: TGTGCCAGCAGCTTATTACTAGCGGGAGATAGTGAGCAGTTCTTC
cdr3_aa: CASSLLLAGDSEQFF

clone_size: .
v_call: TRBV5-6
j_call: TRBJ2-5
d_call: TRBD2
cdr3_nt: TGTGCCAGCAGCTTGGAGGGACTAGCGGGAGTTAAAAGAGAGACCCAGTACTTC
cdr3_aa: CASSLEGLAGVKRETQYF

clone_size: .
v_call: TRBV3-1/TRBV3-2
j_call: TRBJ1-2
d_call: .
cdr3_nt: TGTGCCAGCAGCCAAGATCACGGGCCCGGGGGGGGCTACACCTTC
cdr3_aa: CASSQDHGPGGGYTF

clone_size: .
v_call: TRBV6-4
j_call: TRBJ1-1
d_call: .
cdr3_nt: TGTGCCAGCAGGGGGAGACTGGGGAACACTGAAGCTTTCTTT
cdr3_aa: CASRGRLGNTEAFF

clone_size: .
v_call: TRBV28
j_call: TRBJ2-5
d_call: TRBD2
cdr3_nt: TGTGCCAGCAGTTTCAGCGGGAGAGTGGAGACCCAGTACTTC
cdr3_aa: CASSFSGRVETQYF

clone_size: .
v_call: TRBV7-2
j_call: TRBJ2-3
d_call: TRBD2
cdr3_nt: TGTGCCAGCAGCTTGAGAAATAGCGGGAGCACAGATACGCAGTATTTT
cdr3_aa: CASSLRNSGSTDTQYF

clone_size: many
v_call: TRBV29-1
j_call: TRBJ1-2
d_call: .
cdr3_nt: TGCAGCGTTTATTACAGCTATGGCTACACCTTC
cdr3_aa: CSVYYSYGYTF

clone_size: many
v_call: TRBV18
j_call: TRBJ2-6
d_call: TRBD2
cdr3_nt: TGTGCCAGCTCCCCCATACTAGCGGGAATCTCTGGGGCCAACGTCCTGACTTTC
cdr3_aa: CASSPILAGISGANVLTF

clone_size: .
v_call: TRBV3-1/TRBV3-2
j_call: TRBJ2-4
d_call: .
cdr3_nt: TGTGCCAGCAGCCCCAGGGAGGTCAAAAACATTCAGTACTTC
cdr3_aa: CASSPREVKNIQYF

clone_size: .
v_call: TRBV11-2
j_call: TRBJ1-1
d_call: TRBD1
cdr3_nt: TGTGCCAGCAGCTTATCGACAGGGACCACTGAAGCTTTCTTT
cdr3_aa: CASSLSTGTTEAFF

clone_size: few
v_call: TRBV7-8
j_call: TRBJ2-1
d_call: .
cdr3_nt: TGTGCCAGCAGAGGAAGGGGCTATGAGCAGTTCTTC
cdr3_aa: CASRGRGYEQFF

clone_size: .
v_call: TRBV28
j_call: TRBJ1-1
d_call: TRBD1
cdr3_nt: TGTGCCAGCAGTCATCGGACAGGGAGCACTGAAGCTTTCTTT
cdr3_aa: CASSHRTGSTEAFF

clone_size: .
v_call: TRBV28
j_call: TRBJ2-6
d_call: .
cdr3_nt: TGTGCCAGCAGTCTAGCAAGCTCTGGGGCCAACGTCCTGACTTTC
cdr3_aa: CASSLASSGANVLTF

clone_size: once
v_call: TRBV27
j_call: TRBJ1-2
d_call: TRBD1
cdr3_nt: TGTGCCAGCAGTTTACCAGGGGGCCATGGCTACACCTTC
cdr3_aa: CASSLPGGHGYTF

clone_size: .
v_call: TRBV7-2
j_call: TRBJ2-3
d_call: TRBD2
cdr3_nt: TGTGCCAGCAGCTTCGTAGCGGGGGCCACAGATACGCAGTATTTT
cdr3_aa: CASSFVAGATDTQYF

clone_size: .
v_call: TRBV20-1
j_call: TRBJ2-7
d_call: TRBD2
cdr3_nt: TGCAGTGCTAGTGCCGCGGGAGTCTGGTACGAGCAGTACTTC
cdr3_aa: CSASAAGVWYEQYF

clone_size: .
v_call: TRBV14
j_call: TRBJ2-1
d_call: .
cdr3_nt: TGTGCCAGCAGCCAGGGGGCGTGGGGGTCGGGATCAAACAATGAGCAGTTCTTC
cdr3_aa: CASSQGAWGSGSNNEQFF

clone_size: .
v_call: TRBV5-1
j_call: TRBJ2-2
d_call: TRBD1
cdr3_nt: TGCGCCAGCAGCCCGGACAGGGGAGGCACCGGGGAGCTGTTTTTT
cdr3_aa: CASSPDRGGTGELFF

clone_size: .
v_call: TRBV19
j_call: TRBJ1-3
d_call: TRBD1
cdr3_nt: TGTGCCAGTAGTCCAGGGGGATCTGGAAACACCATATATTTT
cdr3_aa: CASSPGGSGNTIYF

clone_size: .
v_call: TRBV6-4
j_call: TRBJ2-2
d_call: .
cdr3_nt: TGTGCCAGCTCTGAAGGGCCGGGGGCCGGGGAGCTGTTTTTT
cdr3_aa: CASSEGPGAGELFF

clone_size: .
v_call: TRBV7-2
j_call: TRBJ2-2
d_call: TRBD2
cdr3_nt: TGTGCCAGCAAGGGACTAGCGGAGAACACCGGGGAGCTGTTTTTT
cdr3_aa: CASKGLAENTGELFF

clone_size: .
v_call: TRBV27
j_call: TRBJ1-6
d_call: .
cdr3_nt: TGTGCCAGCAGTTTTCAGGGTAATTCACCCCTCCACTTT
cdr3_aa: CASSFQGNSPLHF

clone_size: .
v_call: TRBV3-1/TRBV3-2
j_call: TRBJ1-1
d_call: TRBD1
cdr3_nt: TGTGCCAGCAGCCGGACAGGGAACACTGAAGCTTTCTTT
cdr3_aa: CASSRTGNTEAFF

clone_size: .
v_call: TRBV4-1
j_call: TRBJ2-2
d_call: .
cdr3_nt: TGCGCCAGCAGCCAGGAGAGAGGTAGCGGAAACACCGGGGAGCTGTTTTTT
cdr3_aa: CASSQERGSGNTGELFF

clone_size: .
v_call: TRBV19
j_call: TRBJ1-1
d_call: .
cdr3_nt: TGTGCCAGTACCCAGGACAGGAACACTGAAGCTTTCTTT
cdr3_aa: CASTQDRNTEAFF

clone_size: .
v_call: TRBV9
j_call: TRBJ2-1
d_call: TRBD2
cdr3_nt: TGTGCCAGCAGCGTAGGGACTCAGGGCGGGAGGGTTTACAATGAGCAGTTCTTC
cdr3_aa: CASSVGTQGGRVYNEQFF

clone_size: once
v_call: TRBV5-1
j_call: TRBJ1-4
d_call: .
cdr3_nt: TGCGCCAGCAGCTCGGGGACAACTAATGAAAAACTGTTTTTT
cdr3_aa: CASSSGTTNEKLFF

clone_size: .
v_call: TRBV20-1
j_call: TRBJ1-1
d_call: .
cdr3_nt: TGCAGTGCTAATAAACAGCTTGAAGCTTTCTTT
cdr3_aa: CSANKQLEAFF

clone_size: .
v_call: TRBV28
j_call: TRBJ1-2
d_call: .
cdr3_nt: TGTGCCAGCAGTTTTCTTGGTACACCCTATGGCTACACCTTC
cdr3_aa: CASSFLGTPYGYTF

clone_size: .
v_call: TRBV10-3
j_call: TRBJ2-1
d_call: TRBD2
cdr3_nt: TGTGCCATCAGGGATAATGTAGCGGGAGGGCCCGACAATGAGCAGTTCTTC
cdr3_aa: CAIRDNVAGGPDNEQFF

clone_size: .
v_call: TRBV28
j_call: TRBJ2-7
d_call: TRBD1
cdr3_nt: TGTGCCAGCAGTACTCCACAGGGGATCGGCTTGCAGTACTTC
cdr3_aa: CASSTPQGIGLQYF

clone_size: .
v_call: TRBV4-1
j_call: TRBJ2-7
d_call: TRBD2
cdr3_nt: TGCGCCAGCAGCCAACTCCATGAGCGGGAGTCGAAAGAGCAGTACTTC
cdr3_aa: CASSQLHERESKEQYF

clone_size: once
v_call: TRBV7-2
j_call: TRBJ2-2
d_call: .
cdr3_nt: TGTGCCAGCAGTCGGAGGGCCGGCACCGGGGAGCTGTTTTTT
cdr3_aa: CASSRRAGTGELFF

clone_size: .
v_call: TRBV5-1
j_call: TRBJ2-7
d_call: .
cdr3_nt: TGCGCCAGCAGCTCCCTCCCGGAGCACGAGCAGTACTTC
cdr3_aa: CASSSLPEHEQYF

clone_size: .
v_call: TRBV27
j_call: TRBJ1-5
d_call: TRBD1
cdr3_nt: TGTGCCAGCAGTCTTTCCGGGACAGGGGTCAGGAATCAGCCCCAGCATTTT
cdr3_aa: CASSLSGTGVRNQPQHF

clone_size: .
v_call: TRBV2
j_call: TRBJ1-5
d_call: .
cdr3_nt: TGTGCCAGCAGTGAAGAGCAGGGTCAGCCCCAGCATTTT
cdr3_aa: CASSEEQGQPQHF

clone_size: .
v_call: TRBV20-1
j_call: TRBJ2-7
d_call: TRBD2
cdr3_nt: TGCAGTGCTAGTGCAGTGACTAGCGCGTCCTACGAGCAGTACTTC
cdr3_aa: CSASAVTSASYEQYF

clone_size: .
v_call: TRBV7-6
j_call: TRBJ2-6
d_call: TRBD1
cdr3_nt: TGTGCCAGCAGCTTAGTAGCCGGGACAGGGGGCGCCTATGGGGCCAACGTCCTGACTTTC
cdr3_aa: CASSLVAGTGGAYGANVLTF

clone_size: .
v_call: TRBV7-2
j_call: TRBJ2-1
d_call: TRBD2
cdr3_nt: TGTGCCAGCAGCTTAGTTCTGGGACGGGAGGGGGCCTACAATGAGCAGTTCTTC
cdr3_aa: CASSLVLGREGAYNEQFF

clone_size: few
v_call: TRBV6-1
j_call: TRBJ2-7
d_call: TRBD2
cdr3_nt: TGTGCCAGCAGTGATGGGCTAGCGGTCTCCTACGAGCAGTACTTC
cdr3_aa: CASSDGLAVSYEQYF

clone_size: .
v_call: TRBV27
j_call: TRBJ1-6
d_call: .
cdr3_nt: TGTGCCAGCAGTCCCTTACGCGGGAACCACTCACCCCTCCACTTT
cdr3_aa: CASSPLRGNHSPLHF

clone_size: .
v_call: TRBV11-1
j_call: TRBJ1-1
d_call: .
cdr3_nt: TGTGCCAGCAGCCGATTCAGGGACACAGAAGCTTTCTTT
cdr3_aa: CASSRFRDTEAFF

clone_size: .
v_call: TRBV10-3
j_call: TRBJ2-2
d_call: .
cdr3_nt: TGTGCCATCAGCATTGGACTGACGAACACCGGGGAGCTGTTTTTT
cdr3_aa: CAISIGLTNTGELFF

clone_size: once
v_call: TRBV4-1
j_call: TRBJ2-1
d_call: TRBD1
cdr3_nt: TGCGCCAGCAGCCAAGTTGGGGACAGGAGATACAATGAGCAGTTCTTC
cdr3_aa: CASSQVGDRRYNEQFF

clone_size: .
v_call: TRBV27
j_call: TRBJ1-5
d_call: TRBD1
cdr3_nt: TGTGCCAGCAGGGGACAGGGTAGCAATCAGCCCCAGCATTTT
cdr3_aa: CASRGQGSNQPQHF

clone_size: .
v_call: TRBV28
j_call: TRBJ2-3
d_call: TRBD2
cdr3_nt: TGTGCCAGCAGCCAGGGAGGGCAAAGCACAGATACGCAGTATTTT
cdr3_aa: CASSQGGQSTDTQYF

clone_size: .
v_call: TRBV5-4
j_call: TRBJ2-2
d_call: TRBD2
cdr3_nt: TGTGCCAGCAGCTTGGGCGGGAGGGCGAACACCGGGGAGCTGTTTTTT
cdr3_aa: CASSLGGRANTGELFF

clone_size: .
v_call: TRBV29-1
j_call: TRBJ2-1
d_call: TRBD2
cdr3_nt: TGCAGCGCCGGGACTAGGAATGAGCAGTTCTTC
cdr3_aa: CSAGTRNEQFF

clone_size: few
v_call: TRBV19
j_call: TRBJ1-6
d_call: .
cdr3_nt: TGTGCCAGTAGTATAGGGACAGCCGGAGAAGTTCGGTCACCCCTCCACTTT
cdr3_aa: CASSIGTAGEVRSPLHF

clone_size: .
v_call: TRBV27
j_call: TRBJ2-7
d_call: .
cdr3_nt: TGTGCCAGCAGGGGGGCAGGGTCTTCTCGCGAGCAGTACTTC
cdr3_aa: CASRGAGSSREQYF